These T cell receptor beta chains were read from a single sample in a study of low-dose radiotherapy and immunotherapy resistance in tumors. One entry per CDR3 protein results from TCRdb running MiXCR on the reads. This table has 100,000 or so distinct CDR3 sequences, around 9.2% appearing once. Specimen: PBMCs, collected before treatment. All receptors come from a male donor with prostate cancer. The CDR3 runs from the conserved cysteine through the conserved F or W.

j_call cdr3_length v_call cdr3_aa
TRBJ2-3 11 TRBV6-1 CASRSGDTQYF
TRBJ2-7 16 TRBV4-3 CASSQDNSGITYEQYF
TRBJ2-1 16 TRBV7-3 CASSLGGGTTYNEQFF
TRBJ2-1 17 TRBV7-3 CASSSNAGTSGYMGQFF
TRBJ2-1 15 TRBV5-1 CASSLATGRIDEQFF
TRBJ1-1 13 TRBV7-9 CASSFNANTEAFF
TRBJ2-5 15 TRBV7-2 CASSLVFTPQETQYF
TRBJ2-1 15 TRBV6-5 CASSIGTDRFGEQFF
TRBJ2-5 15 TRBV14 CASSQDYLQQETQYF
TRBJ1-4 13 TRBV20-1 CSASGGAGEKLFF
TRBJ1-4 15 TRBV3-1 CASSPSGSTNEKLFF
TRBJ2-7 13 TRBV20-1 CSASPGPDYEQYF
TRBJ2-7 13 TRBV12-3/TRBV12-4 CASSQRGLYEQYF
TRBJ1-2 14 TRBV12-3/TRBV12-4 CATIRTGSWGGYTF
TRBJ2-3 15 TRBV19 CASSSPGGGTDTQYF
TRBJ2-5 13 TRBV29-1 CSVEVNSGETQYF
TRBJ2-5 11 TRBV28 CAHSREETQYF
TRBJ1-2 14 TRBV28 CASSLGAGSYGYTF
TRBJ2-1 16 TRBV12-5 CASGLYSGSSYNEQFF
TRBJ2-5 14 TRBV20-1 CSAPLDRGSETQYF
TRBJ1-2 17 TRBV30 CAWSVSLVGGADYGYTF
TRBJ2-1 15 TRBV20-1 CSAKNRDFAYNEQFF
TRBJ1-4 14 TRBV7-2 CASSLAGRNEKLFF
TRBJ1-5 13 TRBV12-3/TRBV12-4 CASSLQGYQPQHF
TRBJ2-7 13 TRBV6-6 CASMMGHIYEQYF
TRBJ2-7 15 TRBV11-2 CASSLDLAGNYEQYF
TRBJ2-3 17 TRBV5-1 CASSPLSRGRSADTQYF
TRBJ1-1 15 TRBV28 CASSFNRGNSPEAFF
TRBJ2-1 19 TRBV29-1 CSVERSWLAGGSSYNEQFF
TRBJ2-7 15 TRBV18 CASSPRQGSSYEQYF
TRBJ2-1 16 TRBV12-3/TRBV12-4 CASSLRQGAIYNEQFF
TRBJ2-7 13 TRBV7-6 CASSLGPRGEQYF